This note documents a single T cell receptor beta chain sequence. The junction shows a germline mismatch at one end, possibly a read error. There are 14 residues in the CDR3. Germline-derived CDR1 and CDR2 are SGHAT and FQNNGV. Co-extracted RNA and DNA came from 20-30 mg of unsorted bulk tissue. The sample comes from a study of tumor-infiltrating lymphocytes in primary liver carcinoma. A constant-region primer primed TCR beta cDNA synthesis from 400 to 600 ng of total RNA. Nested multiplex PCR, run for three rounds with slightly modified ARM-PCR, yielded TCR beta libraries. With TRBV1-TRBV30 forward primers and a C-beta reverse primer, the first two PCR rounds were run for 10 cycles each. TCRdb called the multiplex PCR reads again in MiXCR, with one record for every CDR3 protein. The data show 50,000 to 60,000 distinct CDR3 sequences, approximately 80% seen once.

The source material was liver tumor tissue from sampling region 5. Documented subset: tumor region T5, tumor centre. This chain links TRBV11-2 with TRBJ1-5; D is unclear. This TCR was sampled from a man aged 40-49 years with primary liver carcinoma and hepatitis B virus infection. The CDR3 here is CASSSQDPNQPKYF. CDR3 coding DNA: TGTGCCAGCAGCTCCCAGGACCCTAATCAGCCCAAGTATTTT. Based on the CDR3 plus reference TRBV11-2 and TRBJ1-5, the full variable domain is EAGVAQSPRYKIIEKRQSVAFWCNPISGHATLYWYQQILGQGPKLLIQFQNNGVVDDSQLPKDRFSAERLKGVDSTLKIQPAKLEDSAVYLCASSSQDPNQPKYFGDGTRLSIL.